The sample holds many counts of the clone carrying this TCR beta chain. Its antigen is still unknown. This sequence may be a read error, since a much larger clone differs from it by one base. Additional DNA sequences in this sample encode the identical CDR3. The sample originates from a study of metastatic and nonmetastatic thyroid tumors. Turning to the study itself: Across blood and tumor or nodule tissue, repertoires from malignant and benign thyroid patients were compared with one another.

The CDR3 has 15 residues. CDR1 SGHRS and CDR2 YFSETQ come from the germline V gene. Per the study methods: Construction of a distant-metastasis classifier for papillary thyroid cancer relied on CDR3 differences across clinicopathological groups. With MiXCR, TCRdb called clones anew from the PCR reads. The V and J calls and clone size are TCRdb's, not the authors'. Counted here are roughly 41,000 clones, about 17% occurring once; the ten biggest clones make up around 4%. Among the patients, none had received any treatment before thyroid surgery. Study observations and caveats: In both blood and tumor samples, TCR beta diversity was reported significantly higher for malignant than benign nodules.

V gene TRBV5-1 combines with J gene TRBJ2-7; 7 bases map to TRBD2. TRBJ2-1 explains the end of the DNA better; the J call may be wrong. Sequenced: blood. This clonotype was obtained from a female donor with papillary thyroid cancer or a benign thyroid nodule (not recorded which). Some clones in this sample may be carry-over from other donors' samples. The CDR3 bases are TGCGCCAGCAGCTTGAGCGGGGAGAGGACCTACGAGCAGTTCTTC. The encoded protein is CASSLSGERTYEQFF.